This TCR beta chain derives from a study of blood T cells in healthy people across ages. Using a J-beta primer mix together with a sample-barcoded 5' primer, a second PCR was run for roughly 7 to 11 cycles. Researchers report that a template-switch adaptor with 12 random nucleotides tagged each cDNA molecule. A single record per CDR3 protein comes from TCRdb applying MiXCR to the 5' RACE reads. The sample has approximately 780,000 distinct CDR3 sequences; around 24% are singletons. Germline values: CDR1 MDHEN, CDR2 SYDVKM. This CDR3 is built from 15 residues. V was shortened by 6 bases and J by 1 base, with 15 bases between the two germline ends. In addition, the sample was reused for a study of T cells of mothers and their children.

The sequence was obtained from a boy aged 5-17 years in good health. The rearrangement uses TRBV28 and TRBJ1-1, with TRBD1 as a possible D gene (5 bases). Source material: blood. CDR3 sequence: CASSPGRGTNTEAFF. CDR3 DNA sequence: TGTGCCAGCAGCCCTGGTAGGGGCACGAACACTGAAGCTTTCTTT.